Included here is one T cell receptor beta chain sequence, with context. It was with a sample-barcoded 5' primer and a J-beta primer mix that a second PCR of about 6 to 12 cycles was run. TCRdb passed the 5' RACE reads through MiXCR, listing each CDR3 protein once. This sample yields some 760,000 distinct CDR3 sequences, of which about 25% are seen a single time; just under 9.5% belongs to the top ten. The source of the sample is a study of blood T cells in healthy people across ages. Germline V gene data show CDR1 as DFQATT and CDR2 as SNEGSKA (reference sequence). The V end was cut by 3 bases, the J end by 5 bases, with 8 bases between. The CDR3 runs 12 residues. A further study also used this sample, focusing on T cells of mothers and their children. That study adds: From each mother came over 8.5 million TCR beta CDR3 reads, and from each child came a few million.

The TCR comes from a boy aged 5 to 17 in good health. The sample taken for sequencing was blood. V is TRBV20-1 and J is TRBJ2-1; D gene unclear. This chain's CDR3 is CSASIRNNEQFF. CDR3 bases: TGCAGTGCTAGCATCCGGAACAATGAGCAGTTCTTC.